One TCR beta chain is described in this entry. The target of this receptor is not known. No much larger clonotype is one base removed from it; base qualities were not supplied. This entry comes from a study of blood T cell repertoires in COVID-19 (TCRdb year 2020). Regarding the complete study: The collaborator samples originated in the United States, Italy and Spain and spanned the acute and convalescent phases of COVID-19. The repertoires were made available in a free public database intended to serve as a resource for research on the immune response to SARS-CoV-2. The dataset comprised deeply sampled blood TCRbeta repertoires from subjects exposed to, actively infected with, or recovered from COVID-19. HLA class I and class II types, where available, came from metadata supplied by the sample provider rather than from assay-based typing. The material from the prospective study consisted of cDNA or gDNA derived from T cells, B-cell-depleted T cells, or PBMCs. Samples came from the ongoing ImmuneRACE study (first 160 participants) plus 1,254 subjects from 6 global collaborators. Nearly every sample came with metadata listing a de-identified subject ID, COVID-19 status, age in years and sex.

The CDR3 holds 13 amino acids from the cysteine to the phenylalanine. Only the CDR3 portion is preserved as DNA: 39 bases, with reading frame beginning at the first base. The germline V gene encodes CDR1 SGHDT and CDR2 YYEEEE. V and J are trimmed by 2 bases and 6 bases, and the gene matches miss 5 bases of the junction. The immunoSEQ Assay, a bias-controlled multiplex PCR, was used to amplify TCRbeta CDR3 regions from genomic DNA. Concerning the study's data processing: The number of nucleated cells in each sample was estimated from the amplification of reference gene primers within the assay. Sequence reads were collapsed and filtered to measure the absolute abundance of every unique TCRbeta CDR3 rearrangement. For each sample, productive Simpson clonality was calculated as the square root of Simpson's diversity index across productive rearrangements. Sourced from immuneACCESS, this table was stored by TCRdb with only in-frame sequences that have V and J called. A share of the clones is absent; for the studies checked, an unresolved V gene accounts for under half, and the remainder has no known explanation. V and J calls and clone size follow that table, whereas D and trimming were derived from the DNA. In all, the sample holds about 150,000 clones, and under 90% of those were seen once. In total, the top ten clones hold almost 8.5% of the sample.

The investigation overall reported the following: The amount of clinical and demographic metadata varied by source and participant and was provided uncurated.

Collaborating institutions collected whole blood in K2EDTA tubes following their own protocols. For TCRbeta analysis, collaborators shipped samples in one of three forms: frozen whole blood, isolated PBMCs, or DNA extracted from either of those sample types. The sequenced sample consisted of peripheral blood. The rearranged chain carries TRBV5-6 and TRBJ2-7; 7 of the junction bases match TRBD1. This sequence was found in a woman aged 55-70 years with active or convalescent COVID-19. The sequenced DNA is TGTGCCAGCAGCTTAGGGGGCTTGCGCGAGCAGTACTTC. Protein translation: CASSLGGLREQYF.